These 10 T cell receptor beta chains were all obtained from the same sample, sequenced in a study of identical twins. MiXCR, run by TCRdb on the 5' RACE reads, gives a single entry per CDR3 protein. The sample contains under 500,000 distinct CDR3 sequences, 13% to 15% of which appear only once. These same data were also listed under a study on yellow fever vaccine responses in identical twins.

Specimen: CD4+ T cells sorted from blood. The receptors derive from a woman under 30 in good health.

A few counts support this clonotype. The rearrangement uses TRBV10-3 and TRBJ2-1; 11 bases agree with TRBD2. The CDR3 has 14 residues. J was trimmed by 9 bases and V by 11 bases; bases with no gene match: 12. Germline V CDR1 and CDR2: ENHRY, SYGVKD. Written as DNA, the CDR3 is TGTGCCGTCACCGGGACTAGCGGCCTCGGTGAGCAGTTCTTC. It yields the protein CAVTGTSGLGEQFF.

The chain has TRBV7-2 and TRBJ2-3; TRBD2 is a possible D gene (5 bases). CDR1 and CDR2 (germline): SGHTA, FQGNSA. The CDR3 covers 15 residues. V shed 2 bases and J shed 2 bases, with 11 bases lying between them. Here the CDR3 DNA reads TGTGCCAGCAGCTTATCTAGGACTGACACAGATACGCAGTATTTT. It is translated as CASSLSRTDTDTQYF. Complete variable domain (other parts from reference TRBV7-2 and TRBJ2-3): GAGVSQSPSNKVTEKGKDVELRCDPISGHTALYWYRQSLGQGLEFLIYFQGNSAPDKSGLPSDRFSAERTGGSVSTLTIQRTQQEDSAVYLCASSLSRTDTDTQYFGPGTRLTVL.

The V gene is TRBV6-5, the J gene TRBJ1-2; D might be TRBD1 (5 bases). Trimming shortened V by 2 bases and J by 0 bases, and 13 bases separated the two germline ends. CDR3 length: 16 residues. The germline CDR1 and CDR2 sequences are MNHEY and SVGAGI. The DNA for the CDR3 is TGTGCCAGCAGTTACCGGGGCAGACAGACTAACTATGGCTACACCTTC. Amino acids: CASSYRGRQTNYGYTF.

Written as DNA, the CDR3 is TGTGCCAGCAGCCCAAACATTCGGAGCGCCGGTGAATTTTATTTT. Translation gives CASSPNIRSAGEFYF. The chain links TRBV14 to TRBJ2-3; D is unresolved. V was clipped by 4 bases and J by 15 bases, with 26 bases between them. Germline CDR1 reads SGHDN; CDR2 reads FVKESK. The CDR3 length is 15 residues. Based on the CDR3 plus reference TRBV14 and TRBJ2-3, the full variable domain is EAGVTQFPSHSVIEKGQTVTLRCDPISGHDNLYWYRRVMGKEIKFLLHFVKESKQDESGMPNNRFLAERTGGTYSTLKVQPAELEDSGVYFCASSPNIRSAGEFYFGPGTRLTVL.

The V call is TRBV7-9, the J call TRBJ2-1; D possibly uses TRBD1 or TRBD2 (5 bases each). The CDR3 sequence is 15 residues long. Germline V lookup: CDR1 SEHNR, CDR2 FQNEAQ (reference sequence). Trimming took off 5 bases at V and 4 bases at J, with 15 bases between the two ends. CDR3 region: CASSPALGVYNEQFF. CDR3 nucleotides: TGTGCCAGCAGCCCAGCCCTGGGGGTTTACAATGAGCAGTTCTTC.

The chain recombines TRBV18 with TRBJ2-5; no clear D gene. Germline values: CDR1 KGHSH, CDR2 LQKENI. This CDR3 is built from 13 residues. V was pared by 4 bases and J by 2 bases, with 8 bases between. In DNA form, the CDR3 reads TGTGCCAGCTCACTAAACATACAAGAGACCCAGTACTTC. Translated: CASSLNIQETQYF.

This clonotype was detected only a few times. This may be a read error, as it is one base from a much larger clone. The rearrangement uses TRBV5-1 and TRBJ1-2; D call uncertain. This CDR3 region has 13 residues. The V end lost 0 bases, the J end lost 2 bases, and 5 bases lay between the germline ends. Germline V CDR1 and CDR2: SGHRS, YFSETQ. Here the CDR3 DNA reads TGCGCCAGCAGCTTGGCACAGAACTATGGCTACACCTTC. Protein sequence: CASSLAQNYGYTF.

This clonotype showed up just a few times. The J gene is TRBJ2-7, the V gene TRBV2; 13 positions agree with TRBD2. Germline CDR1 SNHLY, CDR2 FYNNEI. This CDR3 contains 18 residues. V gave up 6 bases and J gave up 3 bases; unmatched junction bases: 14. The CDR3 sequence is CASSLTYPGLAGRYEQYF. DNA of the CDR3: TGTGCCAGCAGCCTGACATATCCGGGACTAGCGGGGCGCTACGAGCAGTACTTC.

The chain carries TRBV3-1 and TRBJ2-5, with D possibly TRBD1 on 5 matching bases. Trimming shortened V by 0 bases and J by 9 bases, and 17 bases separated the two germline ends. The CDR3 runs 15 residues. Germline V gene sequence: CDR1 LGHDT, CDR2 YNNKEL (reference sequence). CDR3 sequence reads: CASSQDPRVEGSQYF. The CDR3 DNA reads TGTGCCAGCAGCCAAGACCCCAGGGTAGAAGGATCCCAGTACTTC.

The V gene is TRBV11-2, the J gene TRBJ2-5; 9 nucleotides line up with TRBD2. This CDR3 region has 18 residues. Germline assignment: CDR1 SGHAT and CDR2 FQNNGV. V was clipped by 2 bases and J by 5 bases; unmatched bases: 15. For the CDR3, the DNA is TGTGCCAGCAGCTTAAATGGTTTCAAGCGGGGGGTGGGGGAGACCCAGTACTTC. This sequence encodes CASSLNGFKRGVGETQYF.